The entry that follows covers one T cell receptor (beta chain) sequence. Around 9.9 ml of fresh blood yielded the PBMCs by density gradient. These data belong to a study of Graves' ophthalmopathy and Graves' hyperthyroidism. V lost 2 bases to trimming and J lost 8 bases; unmatched junction nucleotides: 4. Germline V gene lookup returns CDR1 SGHVS and CDR2 FQNEAQ. The CDR3 is made up of 14 amino acids. RNA transcripts were the template, and TCR beta CDR3 regions were amplified from them. Amplification began with first-round RT-PCR using HTBI primers, then second-round multiplex PCR was performed. One entry per CDR3 protein, called by TCRdb with MiXCR from the multiplex PCR reads. Of 350,000 to 450,000 distinct CDR3 sequences listed, around 19% are singletons.

The chain joins TRBV7-8 to TRBJ1-1, with 11 bases aligning to TRBD1. Sequenced material: peripheral blood. The sequence was obtained from a woman under 30 with Graves' ophthalmopathy. The CDR3 region is CASSLQGQGGEAFF. The CDR3 coding sequence is TGTGCCAGCAGCTTACAGGGACAGGGGGGAGAAGCTTTCTTT.